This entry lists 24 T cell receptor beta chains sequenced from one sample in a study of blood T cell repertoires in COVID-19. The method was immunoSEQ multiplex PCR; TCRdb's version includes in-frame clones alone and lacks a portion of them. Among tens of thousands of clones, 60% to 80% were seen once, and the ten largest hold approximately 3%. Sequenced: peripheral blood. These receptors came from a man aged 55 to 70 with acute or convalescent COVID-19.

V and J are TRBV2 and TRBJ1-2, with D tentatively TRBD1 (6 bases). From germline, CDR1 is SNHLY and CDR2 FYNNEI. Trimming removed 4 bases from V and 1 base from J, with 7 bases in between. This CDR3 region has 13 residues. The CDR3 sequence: CASSGTVNYGYTF. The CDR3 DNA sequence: TGTGCCAGCAGTGGGACAGTTAACTATGGCTACACCTTC.

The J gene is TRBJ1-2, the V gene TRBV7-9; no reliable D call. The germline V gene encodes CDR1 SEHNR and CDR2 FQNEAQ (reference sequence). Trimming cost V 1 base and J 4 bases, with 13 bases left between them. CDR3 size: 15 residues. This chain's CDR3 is CASSLVGSGFYGYTF. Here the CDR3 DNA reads TGTGCCAGCAGCTTAGTTGGGAGCGGGTTCTATGGCTACACCTTC.

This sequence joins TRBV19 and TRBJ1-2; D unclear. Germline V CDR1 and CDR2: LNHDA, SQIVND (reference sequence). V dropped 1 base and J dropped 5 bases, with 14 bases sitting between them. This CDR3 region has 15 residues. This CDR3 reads CASSIGTERWYGYTF. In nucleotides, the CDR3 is TGTGCCAGTAGTATAGGAACAGAACGATGGTATGGCTACACCTTC.

Written as DNA, the CDR3 is TGTGCCACCGCAGGAGGGTTGGGGAATTCACCCCTCCACTTT. The encoded protein is CATAGGLGNSPLHF. V and J are TRBV10-3 and TRBJ1-6; D unresolved. The V and J ends lost 10 bases and 7 bases respectively, with 17 bases between them. The CDR3 sequence is 14 residues long. The germline CDR1 and CDR2 sequences are ENHRY and SYGVKD.

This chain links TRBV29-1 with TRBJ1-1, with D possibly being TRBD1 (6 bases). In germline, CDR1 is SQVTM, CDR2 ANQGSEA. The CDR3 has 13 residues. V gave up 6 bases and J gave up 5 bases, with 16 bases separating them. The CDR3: CSVQAGASTEAFF. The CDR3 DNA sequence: TGCAGCGTCCAGGCGGGGGCGTCAACTGAAGCTTTCTTT.

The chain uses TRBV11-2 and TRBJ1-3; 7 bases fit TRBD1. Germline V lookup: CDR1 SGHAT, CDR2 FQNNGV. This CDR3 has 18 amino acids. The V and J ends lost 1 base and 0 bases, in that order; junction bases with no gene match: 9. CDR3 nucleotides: TGTGCCAGCAGCTTAGGGCTAAAAAGGGGGCTCTCTGGAAACACCATATATTTT. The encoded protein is CASSLGLKRGLSGNTIYF.

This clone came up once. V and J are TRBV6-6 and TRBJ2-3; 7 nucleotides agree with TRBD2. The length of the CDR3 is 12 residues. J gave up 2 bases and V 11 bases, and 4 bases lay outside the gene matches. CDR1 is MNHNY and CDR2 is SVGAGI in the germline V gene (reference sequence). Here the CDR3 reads CASAGDTDTQYF. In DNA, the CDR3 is TGTGCCTCGGCGGGGGACACAGATACGCAGTATTTT.

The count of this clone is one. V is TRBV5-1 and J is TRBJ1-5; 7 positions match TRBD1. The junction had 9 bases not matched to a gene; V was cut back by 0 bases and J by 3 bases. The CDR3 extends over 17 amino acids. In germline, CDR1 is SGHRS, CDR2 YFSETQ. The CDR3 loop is CASSLDPRDSTNQPQHF. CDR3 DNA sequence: TGCGCCAGCAGCTTGGACCCCCGGGACAGCACCAATCAGCCCCAGCATTTT.

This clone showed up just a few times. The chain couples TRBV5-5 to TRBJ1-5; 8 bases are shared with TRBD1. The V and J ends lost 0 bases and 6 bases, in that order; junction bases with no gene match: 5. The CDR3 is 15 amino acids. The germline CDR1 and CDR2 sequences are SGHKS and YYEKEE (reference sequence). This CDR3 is CASSLDAGGSQPQHF. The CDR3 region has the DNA TGTGCCAGCAGCTTGGACGCAGGGGGCAGTCAGCCCCAGCATTTT. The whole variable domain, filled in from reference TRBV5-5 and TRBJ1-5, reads DAGVTQSPTHLIKTRGQQVTLRCSPISGHKSVSWYQQVLGQGPQFIFQYYEKEERGRGNFPDRFSARQFPNYSSELNVNALLLGDSALYLCASSLDAGGSQPQHFGDGTRLSIL.

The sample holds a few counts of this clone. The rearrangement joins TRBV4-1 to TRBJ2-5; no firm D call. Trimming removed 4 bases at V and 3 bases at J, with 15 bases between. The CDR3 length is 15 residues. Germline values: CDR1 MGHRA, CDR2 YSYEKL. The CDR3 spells CASSPARAGEETQYF. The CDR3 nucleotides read TGCGCCAGCAGCCCAGCCCGCGCAGGTGAAGAGACCCAGTACTTC.

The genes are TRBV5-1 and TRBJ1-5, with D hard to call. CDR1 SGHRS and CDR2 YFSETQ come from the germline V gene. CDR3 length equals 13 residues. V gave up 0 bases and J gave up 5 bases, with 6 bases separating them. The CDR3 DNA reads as TGCGCCAGCAGCTTGGATCGGGATCAGCCCCAGCATTTT. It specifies CASSLDRDQPQHF. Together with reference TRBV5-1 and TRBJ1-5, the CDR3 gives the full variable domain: KAGVTQTPRYLIKTRGQQVTLSCSPISGHRSVSWYQQTPGQGLQFLFEYFSETQRNKGNFPGRFSGRQFSNSRSEMNVSTLELGDSALYLCASSLDRDQPQHFGDGTRLSIL.

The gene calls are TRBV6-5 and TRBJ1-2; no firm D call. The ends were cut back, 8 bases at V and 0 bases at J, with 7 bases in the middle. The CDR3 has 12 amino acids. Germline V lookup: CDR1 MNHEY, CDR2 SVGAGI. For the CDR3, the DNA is TGTGCCAGCCACGCAGCTAACTATGGCTACACCTTC. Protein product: CASHAANYGYTF.

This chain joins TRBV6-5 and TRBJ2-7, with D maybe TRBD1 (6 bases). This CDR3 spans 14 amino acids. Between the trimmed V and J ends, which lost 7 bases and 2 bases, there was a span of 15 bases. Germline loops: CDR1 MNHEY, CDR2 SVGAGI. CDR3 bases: TGTGCCAGCACCGTTACAGGGCCCCCCTACGAGCAGTACTTC. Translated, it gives CASTVTGPPYEQYF.

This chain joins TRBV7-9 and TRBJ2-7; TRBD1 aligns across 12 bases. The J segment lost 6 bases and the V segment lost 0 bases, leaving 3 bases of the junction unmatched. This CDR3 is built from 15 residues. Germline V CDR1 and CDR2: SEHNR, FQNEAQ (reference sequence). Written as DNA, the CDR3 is TGTGCCAGCAGCTTAGCGGGGACAGGGGGCCTCGAGCAGTACTTC. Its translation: CASSLAGTGGLEQYF.

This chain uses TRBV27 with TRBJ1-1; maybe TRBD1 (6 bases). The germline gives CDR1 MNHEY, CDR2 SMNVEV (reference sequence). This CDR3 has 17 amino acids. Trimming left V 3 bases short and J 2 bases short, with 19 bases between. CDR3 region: CASSFAGVGGGNTEAFF. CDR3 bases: TGTGCCAGCAGTTTTGCCGGGGTTGGGGGCGGTAACACTGAAGCTTTCTTT.

CDR3: CASSPQQGSYTGELFF. For the CDR3, the DNA is TGTGCCAGCAGCCCCCAACAGGGATCGTACACCGGGGAGCTGTTTTTT. J is TRBJ2-2 and V is TRBV13; D may be TRBD1 (6 bases). The germline CDR1 and CDR2 sequences are PRHDT and FYEKMQ (reference sequence). Trimming removed 5 bases from V and 3 bases from J, with 16 bases in between. The CDR3 consists of 16 residues.

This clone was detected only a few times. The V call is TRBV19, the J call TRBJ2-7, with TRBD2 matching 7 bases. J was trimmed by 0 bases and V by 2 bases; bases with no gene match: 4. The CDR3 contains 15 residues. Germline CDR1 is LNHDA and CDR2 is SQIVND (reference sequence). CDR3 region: CASSISGASSYEQYF. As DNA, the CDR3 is TGTGCCAGTAGTATAAGCGGGGCGAGCTCCTACGAGCAGTACTTC.

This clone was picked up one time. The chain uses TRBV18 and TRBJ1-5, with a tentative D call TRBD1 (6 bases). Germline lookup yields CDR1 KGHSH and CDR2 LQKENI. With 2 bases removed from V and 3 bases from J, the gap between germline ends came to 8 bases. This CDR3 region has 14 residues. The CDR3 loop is CASSPDRNNQPQHF. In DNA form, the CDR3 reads TGTGCCAGCTCACCAGACAGGAACAATCAGCCCCAGCATTTT. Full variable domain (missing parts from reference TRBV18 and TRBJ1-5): NAGVMQNPRHLVRRRGQEARLRCSPMKGHSHVYWYRQLPEEGLKFMVYLQKENIIDESGMPKERFSAEFPKEGPSILRIQQVVRGDSAAYFCASSPDRNNQPQHFGDGTRLSIL.

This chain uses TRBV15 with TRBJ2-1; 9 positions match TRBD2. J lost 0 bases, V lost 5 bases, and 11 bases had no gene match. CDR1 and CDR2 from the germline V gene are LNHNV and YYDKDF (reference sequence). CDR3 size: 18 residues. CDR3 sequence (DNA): TGTGCCACCAGCGGAATCCTTAGCGGGGGTAGCTCCTACAATGAGCAGTTCTTC. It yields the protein CATSGILSGGSSYNEQFF.

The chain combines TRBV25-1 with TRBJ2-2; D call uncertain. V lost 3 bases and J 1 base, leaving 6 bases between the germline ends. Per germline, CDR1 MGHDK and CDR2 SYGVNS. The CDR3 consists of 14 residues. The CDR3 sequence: CASSESGNTGELFF. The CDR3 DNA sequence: TGTGCCAGCAGTGAGTCCGGGAACACCGGGGAGCTGTTTTTT.

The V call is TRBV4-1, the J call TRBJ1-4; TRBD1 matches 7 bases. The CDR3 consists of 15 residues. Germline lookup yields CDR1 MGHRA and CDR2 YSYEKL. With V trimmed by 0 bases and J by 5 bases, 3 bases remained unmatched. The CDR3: CASSQEATGNEKLFF. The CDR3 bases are TGCGCCAGCAGCCAAGAAGCGACAGGGAATGAAAAACTGTTTTTT.

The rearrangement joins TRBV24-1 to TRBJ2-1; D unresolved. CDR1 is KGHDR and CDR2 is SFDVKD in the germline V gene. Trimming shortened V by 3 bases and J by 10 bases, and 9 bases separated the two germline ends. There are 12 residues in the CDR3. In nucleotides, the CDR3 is TGTGCCACCAGTGATCCTTCACGGGAGCAGTTCTTC. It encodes CATSDPSREQFF.

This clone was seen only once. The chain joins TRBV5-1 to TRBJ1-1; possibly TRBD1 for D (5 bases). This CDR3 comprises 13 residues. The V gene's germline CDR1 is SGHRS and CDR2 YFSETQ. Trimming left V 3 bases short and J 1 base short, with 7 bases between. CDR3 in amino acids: CASSSTGNTEAFF. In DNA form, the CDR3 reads TGCGCCAGCAGCTCCACAGGGAACACTGAAGCTTTCTTT. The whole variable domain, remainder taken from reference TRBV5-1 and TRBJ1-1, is KAGVTQTPRYLIKTRGQQVTLSCSPISGHRSVSWYQQTPGQGLQFLFEYFSETQRNKGNFPGRFSGRQFSNSRSEMNVSTLELGDSALYLCASSSTGNTEAFFGQGTRLTVV.

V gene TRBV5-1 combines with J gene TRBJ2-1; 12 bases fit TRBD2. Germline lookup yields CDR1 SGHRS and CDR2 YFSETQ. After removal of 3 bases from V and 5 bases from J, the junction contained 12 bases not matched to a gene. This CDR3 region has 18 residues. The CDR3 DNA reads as TGCGCCAGCAGCTCGCGACCTGTAACTAGCGGGGGGAACAATGAGCAGTTCTTC. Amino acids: CASSSRPVTSGGNNEQFF.